The present T cell receptor beta chain was sequenced within a study of T cell responses to AZD1222 COVID-19 vaccine. Study observations and caveats: Just a handful of AZD1222 recipients were seropositive at baseline. No day 14 peak samples; only post-peak repertoires were characterized.

Trimming removed 2 bases from V and 4 bases from J; junction bases left unmatched: 26. The CDR3 has 22 residues. Per germline, CDR1 MDHEN and CDR2 SYDVKM. With respect to this clone: What it binds is not known.

Assay used: immunoSEQ multiplex PCR; TCRdb lists only in-frame clones, some missing. The table includes about 130,000 clones, roughly 86% detected once. Sequencing was performed on peripheral blood, taken on day 0 of AZD1222 vaccination. The receptor was isolated from an adult in good health. This sequence joins TRBV28 and TRBJ2-5, with 9 positions matching TRBD2. The CDR3 here is CASSLSKRGEDVLNIGLETQYF. The CDR3 region has the DNA TGTGCCAGCAGTTTAAGTAAGCGGGGGGAGGATGTCCTAAACATAGGATTAGAGACCCAGTACTTC. Full variable domain (missing parts from reference TRBV28 and TRBJ2-5): DVKVTQSSRYLVKRTGEKVFLECVQDMDHENMFWYRQDPGLGLRLIYFSYDVKMKEKGDIPEGYSVSREKKERFSLILESASTNQTSMYLCASSLSKRGEDVLNIGLETQYFGPGTRLLVL.